The 9 T cell receptor beta chains given below trace back to one sample, sequenced in a study of post-analysis software for immune sequencing data (dated by TCRdb to the mid-2010s). The method was PCR. The sample was run on an Illumina HiSeq 2500. Unique molecular identifiers were incorporated into TCR beta cDNA libraries to reduce PCR and sequencing biases. In TCRdb, the public reads were trimmed at Q25 with fastp and aligned with MiXCR, with productive beta chains retained. Here each entry gathers all rows of one CDR3 protein and keeps the most common genes and DNA. In all, the sample holds about 430,000 distinct CDR3 sequences, and roughly 40% of those were seen once. The ten largest clonotypes hold less than 8% of the sample. The paper's findings and limits, for the study overall: Patients showed significantly higher frequencies than controls for a handful of TRBV segments, among them TRBV5-6, TRBV5-1 and TRBV20-1.

The antigens these receptors bind are not known. Sequenced sample: blood. Receptors originate from a girl aged 2-15 years with multiple sclerosis.

The chain uses TRBV4-2 and TRBJ2-3, with D tentatively TRBD2 (6 bases). Germline CDR1 LGHNA, CDR2 YNFKEQ. With 0 bases removed from V and 1 base from J, the gap between germline ends came to 23 bases. The CDR3 has 20 residues. The CDR3 loop is CASSQEDLGGRPRGTDTQYF. The CDR3 DNA reads as TGTGCCAGCAGCCAAGAGGACCTCGGAGGGAGGCCCCGGGGCACAGATACGCAGTATTTT.

The chain links TRBV29-1 to TRBJ2-7; 8 positions match TRBD1. The CDR3 covers 13 residues. The germline V gene has CDR1 SQVTM and CDR2 ANQGSEA. V shed 7 bases, J shed 0 bases, and the junction held 5 bases outside the gene matches. Written as DNA, the CDR3 is TGCAGCGCCGGGACAGGCAACTCCTACGAGCAGTACTTC. This gives the protein CSAGTGNSYEQYF.

The rearrangement joins TRBV6-1 to TRBJ2-7, with TRBD1 matching over 9 bases. Trimming took 4 bases from V and 3 from J; bases not matched to a gene: 4. The length of the CDR3 is 14 residues. Per the germline V gene, CDR1 is MNHNS and CDR2 is SASEGT. The CDR3 sequence: CASSGGTGSYEQYF. As DNA, the CDR3 is TGTGCCAGCAGTGGGGGGACAGGGAGCTACGAGCAGTACTTC.

The genes are TRBV11-1 and TRBJ1-1; D unclear. CDR1 and CDR2 from the germline V gene are SGHAT and FQDESV (reference sequence). Trimming left V 5 bases short and J 0 bases short, with 10 bases between. This CDR3 has 14 residues. The CDR3 DNA is TGTGCCAGCAGCCCCGATATATTGAACACTGAAGCTTTCTTT. Its protein product is CASSPDILNTEAFF.

The J gene is TRBJ2-7, the V gene TRBV7-3; D is perhaps TRBD2 (5 bases). The CDR3 length is 14 residues. Trimming stripped 1 base from V and 4 bases from J, with 11 bases between. Germline V gene sequence: CDR1 SGHTA, CDR2 FQGTGA. The CDR3 region is CASSLSPGVYEQYF. The DNA of the CDR3 is TGTGCCAGCAGCTTAAGCCCCGGGGTTTACGAGCAGTACTTC.

J is TRBJ2-1 and V is TRBV27; D may be TRBD1 (5 bases). The V gene's germline CDR1 is MNHEY and CDR2 SMNVEV (reference sequence). This CDR3 has 15 amino acids. The V gene lost 4 bases and the J gene lost 3 bases, with 13 bases spanning the gap. The CDR3 protein is CASSSSGLVYNEQFF. The CDR3 coding sequence is TGTGCCAGCAGTTCTTCAGGGTTAGTCTACAATGAGCAGTTCTTC.

Only a few counts were recorded for this clonotype. V gene TRBV7-6 combines with J gene TRBJ2-1; D is uncertain. This CDR3 region has 12 residues. Per the germline V gene, CDR1 is SGHVS and CDR2 is FNYEAQ. Trimming shortened V by 1 base and J by 12 bases, and 10 bases separated the two germline ends. CDR3 coding DNA: TGTGCCAGCAGCTTAGGCGGTTATGGGCAGTTCTTC. It translates to CASSLGGYGQFF.

The chain recombines TRBV6-5 with TRBJ1-1; 7 bases map to TRBD1. The V gene end was trimmed by 2 bases and the J gene end by 3 bases; junction bases not matched to a gene: 15. Per germline, CDR1 MNHEY and CDR2 SVGAGI. This CDR3 comprises 18 residues. CDR3 bases: TGTGCCAGCAGTTACAGTCCAGGGGGACGGCCGTTGGACACTGAAGCTTTCTTT. This sequence encodes CASSYSPGGRPLDTEAFF.

CDR3 nucleotide sequence: TGTGCCGTTACGGTTTGGGACACTGAAGCTTTCTTT. It specifies CAVTVWDTEAFF. This chain uses TRBV12-3 or TRBV12-4 with TRBJ1-1; no firm D call. Trimming took off 11 bases at V and 3 bases at J, with 13 bases between the two ends. The CDR3 totals 12 residues.